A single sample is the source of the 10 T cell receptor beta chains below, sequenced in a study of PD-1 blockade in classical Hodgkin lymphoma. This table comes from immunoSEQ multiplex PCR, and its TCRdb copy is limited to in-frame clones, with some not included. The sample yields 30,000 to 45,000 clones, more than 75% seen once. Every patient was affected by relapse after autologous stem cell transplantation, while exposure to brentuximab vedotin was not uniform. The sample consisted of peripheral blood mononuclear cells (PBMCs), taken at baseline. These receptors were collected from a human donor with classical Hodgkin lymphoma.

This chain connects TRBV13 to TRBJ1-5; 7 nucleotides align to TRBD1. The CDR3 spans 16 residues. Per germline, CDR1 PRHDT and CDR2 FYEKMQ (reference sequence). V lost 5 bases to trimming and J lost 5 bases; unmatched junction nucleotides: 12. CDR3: CASSLGTGTADQPQHF. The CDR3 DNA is TGTGCCAGCAGCCTGGGGACCGGGACAGCAGATCAGCCCCAGCATTTT.

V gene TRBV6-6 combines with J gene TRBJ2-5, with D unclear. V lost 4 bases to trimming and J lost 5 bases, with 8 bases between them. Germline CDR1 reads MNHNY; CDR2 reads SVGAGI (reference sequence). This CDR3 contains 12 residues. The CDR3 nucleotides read TGTGCCAGCAGTTCCGCTAGGGAGACCCAGTACTTC. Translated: CASSSARETQYF.

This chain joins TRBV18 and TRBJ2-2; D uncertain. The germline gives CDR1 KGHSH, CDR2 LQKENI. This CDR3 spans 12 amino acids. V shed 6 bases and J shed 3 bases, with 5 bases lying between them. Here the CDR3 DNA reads TGTGCCAGCTCTCGGGACACCGGGGAGCTGTTTTTT. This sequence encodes CASSRDTGELFF.

The CDR3 sequence is CASSLGMGPYEQYF. Written as DNA, the CDR3 is TGTGCCAGCAGCTTGGGGATGGGGCCCTACGAGCAGTACTTC. The V and J genes are TRBV5-4 and TRBJ2-7, with D perhaps TRBD1 (5 bases). From germline, CDR1 is SGHNT and CDR2 YYREEE (reference sequence). The CDR3 loop spans 14 amino acids. V lost 0 bases, J lost 2 bases, and 9 bases lay in between.

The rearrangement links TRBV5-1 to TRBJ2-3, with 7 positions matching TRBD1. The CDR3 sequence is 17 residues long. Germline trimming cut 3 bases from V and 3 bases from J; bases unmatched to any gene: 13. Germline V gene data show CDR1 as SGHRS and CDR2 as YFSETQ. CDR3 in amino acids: CASSSGTALAGTDTQYF. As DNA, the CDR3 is TGCGCCAGCAGCTCCGGGACAGCTCTAGCTGGTACAGATACGCAGTATTTT.

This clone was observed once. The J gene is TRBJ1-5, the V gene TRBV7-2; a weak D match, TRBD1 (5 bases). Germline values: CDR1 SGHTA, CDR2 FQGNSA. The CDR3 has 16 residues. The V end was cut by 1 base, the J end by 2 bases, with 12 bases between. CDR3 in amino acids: CASSLGPGGGNQPQHF. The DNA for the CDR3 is TGTGCCAGCAGCTTAGGCCCCGGAGGGGGCAATCAGCCCCAGCATTTT. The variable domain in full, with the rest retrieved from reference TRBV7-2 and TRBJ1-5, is GAGVSQSPSNKVTEKGKDVELRCDPISGHTALYWYRQSLGQGLEFLIYFQGNSAPDKSGLPSDRFSAERTGGSVSTLTIQRTQQEDSAVYLCASSLGPGGGNQPQHFGDGTRLSIL.

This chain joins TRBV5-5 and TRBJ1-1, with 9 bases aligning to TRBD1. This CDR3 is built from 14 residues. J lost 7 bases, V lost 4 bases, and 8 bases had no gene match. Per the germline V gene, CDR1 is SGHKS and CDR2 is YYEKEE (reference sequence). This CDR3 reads CASSATGGRDEAFF. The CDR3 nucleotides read TGTGCCAGCAGCGCAACAGGGGGCCGGGATGAAGCTTTCTTT.

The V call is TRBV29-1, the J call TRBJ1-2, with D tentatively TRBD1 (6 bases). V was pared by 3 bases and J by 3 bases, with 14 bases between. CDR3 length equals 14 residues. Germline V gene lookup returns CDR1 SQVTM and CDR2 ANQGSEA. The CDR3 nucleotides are TGCAGCGTTGACCGACAGGCGGGTGACTATGGCTACACCTTC. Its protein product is CSVDRQAGDYGYTF.

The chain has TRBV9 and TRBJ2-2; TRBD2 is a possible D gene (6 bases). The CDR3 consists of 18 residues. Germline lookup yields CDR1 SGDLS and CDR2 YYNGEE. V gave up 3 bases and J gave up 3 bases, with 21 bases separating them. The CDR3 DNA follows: TGTGCCAGCAGCGCCACCCTTTGGGGGGTGGGAGACACCGGGGAGCTGTTTTTT. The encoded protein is CASSATLWGVGDTGELFF. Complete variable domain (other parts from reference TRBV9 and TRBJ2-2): DSGVTQTPKHLITATGQRVTLRCSPRSGDLSVYWYQQSLDQGLQFLIQYYNGEERAKGNILERFSAQQFPDLHSELNLSSLELGDSALYFCASSATLWGVGDTGELFFGEGSRLTVL.

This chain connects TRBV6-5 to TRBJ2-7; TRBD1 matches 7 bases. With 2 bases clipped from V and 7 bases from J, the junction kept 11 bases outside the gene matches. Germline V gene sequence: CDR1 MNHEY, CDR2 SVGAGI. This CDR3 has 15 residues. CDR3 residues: CASSYQTGALGEQYF. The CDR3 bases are TGTGCCAGCAGTTACCAAACAGGGGCCCTCGGGGAGCAGTACTTC.